These 17 T cell receptor beta chains share one sample of origin, sequenced in a study of blood T cell repertoires in COVID-19. Using immunoSEQ multiplex PCR, the repertoire was profiled, and TCRdb retains in-frame clones only, with some absent. Found here are some 120,000 clones, roughly 85% of them singletons; the top ten hold about 4.3%. Sequenced input: peripheral blood. Source of these receptors: a human donor in a cohort sampled during active COVID-19.

This clone occurred once. The rearrangement joins TRBV19 to TRBJ2-1; maybe TRBD1 (5 bases). Trimming took off 6 bases at V and 3 bases at J, with 9 bases between the two ends. Germline lookup yields CDR1 LNHDA and CDR2 SQIVND (reference sequence). The CDR3 runs 13 residues. The CDR3 DNA reads TGTGCCAGTAGGGCAGGGATCTACAATGAGCAGTTCTTC. Translating gives CASRAGIYNEQFF.

The chain combines TRBV21-1 with TRBJ2-7; TRBD2, the table's D call, was not compared with the DNA. TRBV21-1 is an annotated pseudogene. The CDR3 is 15 amino acids. In nucleotides, the CDR3 is TGTGCCAGCAGCAAAGAACTGGAGGCCCCCTACGAGCAGTACGTC. It encodes CASSKELEAPYEQYV.

The J gene is TRBJ2-3, the V gene TRBV27; no reliable D call. The germline CDR1 and CDR2 sequences are MNHEY and SMNVEV (reference sequence). The ends were cut back, 3 bases at V and 0 bases at J, with 7 bases in the middle. The CDR3 covers 14 residues. Written as DNA, the CDR3 is TGTGCCAGCAGTTTGTCGACTAGCACAGATACGCAGTATTTT. Its translation is CASSLSTSTDTQYF.

The rearrangement uses TRBV11-2 and TRBJ2-3; 10 bases fit TRBD2. V shed 6 bases and J 6 bases; nucleotides not matched to a gene: 9. The germline V gene encodes CDR1 SGHAT and CDR2 FQNNGV. CDR3 length: 15 residues. The CDR3 spells CASSSGLASMDTQYF. Written as DNA, the CDR3 is TGTGCCAGCAGTTCGGGACTAGCGAGCATGGATACGCAGTATTTT.

This clone was observed a single time. The genes are TRBV30 and TRBJ1-2, with D tentatively TRBD1 (5 bases). V was shortened by 2 bases and J by 8 bases, with 12 bases between the two germline ends. Germline V lookup: CDR1 GTSNPN, CDR2 SVGIG (reference sequence). The CDR3 consists of 12 residues. The CDR3 region is CAWSRDRHGYTF. The CDR3 DNA reads TGTGCCTGGAGTCGAGACAGACACGGCTACACCTTC.

This sequence joins TRBV4-3 and TRBJ2-7; 7 bases map to TRBD1. Germline CDR1 LGHNA, CDR2 YSLEER. After removal of 2 bases from V and 1 base from J, the junction contained 5 bases not matched to a gene. The CDR3 loop spans 15 amino acids. Here the CDR3 DNA reads TGCGCCAGCAGCCAATACTCCAGGGGGTCCTACGAGCAGTACTTC. Its translation: CASSQYSRGSYEQYF.

The CDR3: CASNNGVSMNTEAFF. The CDR3, as DNA: TGTGCCAGCAATAACGGAGTGTCGATGAACACTGAAGCTTTCTTT. The chain is built from TRBV7-9 and TRBJ1-1; the D is unclear. The CDR3 is 15 amino acids. The germline V gene encodes CDR1 SEHNR and CDR2 FQNEAQ (reference sequence). Trimming removed 7 bases from V and 0 bases from J, with 15 bases in between. Looking up the rest from reference TRBV7-9 and TRBJ1-1 gives the full variable domain: DTGVSQNPRHKITKRGQNVTFRCDPISEHNRLYWYRQTLGQGPEFLTYFQNEAQLEKSRLLSDRFSAERPKGSFSTLEIQRTEQGDSAMYLCASNNGVSMNTEAFFGQGTRLTVV.

This clone has only a few counts. V and J are TRBV30 and TRBJ1-6; possibly TRBD1 for D (6 bases). Germline V gene sequence: CDR1 GTSNPN, CDR2 SVGIG (reference sequence). Trimming cost V 2 bases and J 9 bases, with 11 bases left between them. The CDR3 has 13 amino acids. In DNA form, the CDR3 reads TGTGCCTGGAGTTTACAGGGCCTTTCACCCCTCCACTTT. Translation gives CAWSLQGLSPLHF. Complete variable domain (other parts from reference TRBV30 and TRBJ1-6): SQTIHQWPATLVQPVGSPLSLECTVEGTSNPNLYWYRQAAGRGLQLLFYSVGIGQISSEVPQNLSASRPQDRQFILSSKKLLLSDSGFYLCAWSLQGLSPLHFGNGTRLTVT.

The chain is built from TRBV19 and TRBJ2-3, with 11 bases fitting TRBD2. From germline, CDR1 is LNHDA and CDR2 SQIVND (reference sequence). The CDR3 is made up of 15 amino acids. V trimming: 4 bases; J trimming: 4 bases; junction bases outside the gene matches: 4. The CDR3 sequence is CASSTSGGFSDTQYF. The DNA of the CDR3 is TGTGCCAGTAGTACTAGCGGGGGGTTTTCAGATACGCAGTATTTT.

This clone came up once. The rearrangement uses TRBV30 and TRBJ1-1; D is perhaps TRBD1 (6 bases). The germline V gene encodes CDR1 GTSNPN and CDR2 SVGIG (reference sequence). V lost 3 bases to trimming and J lost 1 base, with 18 bases between them. This CDR3 has 16 amino acids. This chain's CDR3 is CAWRHGGGRKNTEAFF. As DNA, the CDR3 is TGTGCCTGGAGGCATGGGGGGGGGCGTAAGAACACTGAAGCTTTCTTT.

The chain carries TRBV18 and TRBJ2-7, with D unresolved. This CDR3 is built from 12 residues. Germline V lookup: CDR1 KGHSH, CDR2 LQKENI. V lost 3 bases, J lost 2 bases, and 5 bases lay in between. CDR3 region: CASSPLPYEQYF. The CDR3 nucleotides are TGTGCCAGCTCACCCCTCCCCTACGAGCAGTACTTC.

This chain uses TRBV2 with TRBJ1-4, with a weak D call TRBD1 (5 bases). V lost 6 bases and J lost 7, with 15 bases in between. CDR1 and CDR2 (germline): SNHLY, FYNNEI. CDR3 size: 14 residues. CDR3 DNA: TGTGCCAGCAGAGGGACGGGGGGAAGTGAAAAACTGTTTTTT. Translated: CASRGTGGSEKLFF.

The chain recombines TRBV5-6 with TRBJ1-2; 7 bases match TRBD1. With V trimmed by 3 bases and J by 4 bases, 3 bases remained unmatched. The germline V gene encodes CDR1 SGHDT and CDR2 YYEEEE. The CDR3 is made up of 13 amino acids. In nucleotides, the CDR3 is TGTGCCAGCAGCTGGGGGACAGTCTATGGCTACACCTTC. It yields the protein CASSWGTVYGYTF.

The chain carries TRBV4-3 and TRBJ1-2; D might be TRBD1 (5 bases). Germline assignment: CDR1 LGHNA and CDR2 YSLEER. This CDR3 spans 15 amino acids. Trimming shortened V by 2 bases and J by 1 base, and 11 bases separated the two germline ends. The CDR3 loop is CASSQTTGINYGYTF. For the CDR3, the DNA is TGCGCCAGCAGCCAAACCACAGGTATTAACTATGGCTACACCTTC.

The gene calls are TRBV15 and TRBJ2-5; TRBD2 is a possible D gene (5 bases). Between the trimmed V and J ends, which lost 5 bases and 5 bases, there was a span of 15 bases. The CDR3 consists of 14 residues. CDR1 and CDR2 (germline): LNHNV, YYDKDF (reference sequence). CDR3 sequence reads: CATSRGHSPETQYF. The CDR3 region has the DNA TGTGCCACCAGCCGAGGGCATTCCCCCGAGACCCAGTACTTC.

By share, this clone counts as medium-sized. The chain recombines TRBV6-4 with TRBJ2-1; D perhaps matches TRBD2 (6 bases). CDR3 size: 14 residues. Germline CDR1 MRHNA, CDR2 SNTAGT. V was clipped by 0 bases and J by 9 bases, with 12 bases between them. For the CDR3, the DNA is TGTGCCAGCAGTGACTCGATTGGGGGAGGTGAGCAGTTCTTC. Amino acid sequence: CASSDSIGGGEQFF.

The chain joins TRBV9 to TRBJ1-2, with D uncertain. Germline-derived CDR1 and CDR2 are SGDLS and YYNGEE. V shed 3 bases and J shed 0 bases, with 9 bases lying between them. The CDR3 spans 14 residues. The CDR3 region has the DNA TGTGCCAGCAGCGCTCACAGAGCTAACTATGGCTACACCTTC. Protein: CASSAHRANYGYTF.